The T cell receptor (beta chain) under discussion was sequenced for a study of cytomegalovirus exposure and HLA in healthy donors. This CDR3 contains 13 residues. Germline V gene lookup returns CDR1 GTSNPN and CDR2 SVGIG (reference sequence). Trimming pared 0 bases from V and 4 bases from J, leaving 9 bases between. Study-level findings and limits: Donors belonging to an Asian-associated ancestry cluster reportedly showed fewer N-insertions in productive TCRs than the roughly 700-donor mean, according to what a later analysis found. Accurate prediction of HLA-A and HLA-B alleles (for most subjects) was reportedly achieved from TCR beta sequences. Looking again later, the authors saw that most CMV-associated TCR beta chains seemed HLA-restricted. Other equally common chains were less clonally expanded than HLA-associated TCR beta chains, a later analysis showed.

Of note for this clone: What it binds is unknown.

It was with 60 Vbeta and 13 Jbeta primers that the PCR ran. Repertoires were generated with immunoSEQ multiplex PCR, while TCRdb's copy carries only in-frame clones and drops some. The table includes about 96,000 clones, 65% to 75% detected once. The receptor was isolated from a woman in her seventies in good health and CMV-seropositive. The rearrangement joins TRBV30 to TRBJ1-1; no reliable D call. Sequenced material: PBMCs. CDR3 bases: TGTGCCTGGAGTGTCCGCCTAGGCACTGAAGCTTTCTTT. This translates into CAWSVRLGTEAFF.